These T cell receptor beta chains were read from a single sample in a study of T cells after yellow fever vaccination. TCRdb re-called the 5' RACE reads through MiXCR, storing one row per CDR3 protein. The sample shows 200,000 to 300,000 distinct CDR3 sequences, 6.9% of them seen only once. The source material was CD4+ T cells sorted from PBMCs, sampled 15 days after the yellow fever booster vaccination. The receptors come from a man aged 30-40 years who received the YFV17D yellow fever vaccine. The CDR3 runs from the conserved cysteine through the conserved F or W. A D gene is named only where the DNA matches it firmly. Some rows have no size entry. The others give once, few or many, or a class for an expanded clone.

v_call: TRBV6-2/TRBV6-3
j_call: TRBJ2-5
d_call: .
clone_size: .
cdr3_nt: TGTGCCAGCAGTTATCTCAGCGGGGAGACCCAGTACTTC
cdr3_aa: CASSYLSGETQYF

v_call: TRBV19
j_call: TRBJ2-2
d_call: .
clone_size: many
cdr3_nt: TGTGCCAGTCGGCCTCCGGGACAGGCCCGACTAGCAGCCACCGGGGAGCTGTTTTTT
cdr3_aa: CASRPPGQARLAATGELFF

v_call: TRBV29-1
j_call: TRBJ2-4
d_call: TRBD1
clone_size: many
cdr3_nt: TGCAGCGTTGTGTCAGGGGGCCATGCCAAAAACATTCAGTACTTC
cdr3_aa: CSVVSGGHAKNIQYF

v_call: TRBV5-1
j_call: TRBJ2-3
d_call: TRBD2
clone_size: few
cdr3_nt: TGCGCCAGCAGCTTGGATCGCGGGAGGGCTGAAACGCAGTATTTT
cdr3_aa: CASSLDRGRAETQYF

v_call: TRBV12-3/TRBV12-4
j_call: TRBJ2-1
d_call: TRBD2
clone_size: many
cdr3_nt: TGTGCCAGCAGTTTAGCTGCTAGCGGGAGACCCGTCTTC
cdr3_aa: CASSLAASGRPVF

v_call: TRBV7-2
j_call: TRBJ2-2
d_call: .
clone_size: few
cdr3_nt: TGTGCCAGCAGCTTACCCCCCCGACTAGGGACCGGGGAGCTGTTTTTT
cdr3_aa: CASSLPPRLGTGELFF

v_call: TRBV20-1
j_call: TRBJ1-2
d_call: .
clone_size: few
cdr3_nt: TGCAGTGGTCTTAGAGGGCCTGGTGGCTACACCTTC
cdr3_aa: CSGLRGPGGYTF

v_call: TRBV7-2
j_call: TRBJ2-5
d_call: .
clone_size: few
cdr3_nt: TGTGCCAGCAGAAAACCTGACAGCCAAGAGACCCAGTACTTC
cdr3_aa: CASRKPDSQETQYF

v_call: TRBV19
j_call: TRBJ1-1
d_call: .
clone_size: few
cdr3_nt: TGTGCCAGTAGTATCACTTGGAACACTGAAGCTTTCTTT
cdr3_aa: CASSITWNTEAFF

v_call: TRBV5-1
j_call: TRBJ1-6
d_call: TRBD1
clone_size: .
cdr3_nt: TGCGCCAGCAGCTTGGATACAGGGGGCGCAGGGTCACCCCTCCACTTT
cdr3_aa: CASSLDTGGAGSPLHF

v_call: TRBV21-1
j_call: TRBJ2-5
d_call: .
clone_size: .
cdr3_nt: TGTGCCAGCAGCAACGATCCGGGGGCAGGAGAGGAAGAGACCCAGTACTTC
cdr3_aa: CASSNDPGAGEEETQYF

v_call: TRBV7-2
j_call: TRBJ2-7
d_call: .
clone_size: few
cdr3_nt: TGTGCCAGCAGTCCAATTCCCTTTTACGAGCAGTACTTC
cdr3_aa: CASSPIPFYEQYF